This T cell receptor beta chain was observed in a study of beta chain features in type 1 diabetes. Notes on the study in general: Shorter TCRB CDR3s, moderately but significantly so, were found in Type 1 diabetes patients in all four CD4+ subsets.

The whole isolated RNA underwent reverse transcription, so sequencing captured expressed TCRB transcripts. Here immunoSEQ multiplex PCR was the method, and the copy in TCRdb shows in-frame clones only, minus some. The table shows 100,000 to 150,000 clones, with 7.5% to 9.5% occurring only once. In this sample, this clone turned up a few times. Its specificity is unknown. Germline V gives CDR1 ENHRY, CDR2 SYGVKD. The CDR3 is made up of 12 amino acids. This rearrangement joins TRBV10-3 to TRBJ2-3, with a tentative D call TRBD2 (5 bases). Specimen: central memory CD4+ T cells from blood. The source is a man aged 30 to 45 with type 1 diabetes. The CDR3 protein is CATRAPLDTQYF. CDR3 coding DNA: TGTGCAACTAGGGCCCCGTTGGATACGCAGTATTTT.